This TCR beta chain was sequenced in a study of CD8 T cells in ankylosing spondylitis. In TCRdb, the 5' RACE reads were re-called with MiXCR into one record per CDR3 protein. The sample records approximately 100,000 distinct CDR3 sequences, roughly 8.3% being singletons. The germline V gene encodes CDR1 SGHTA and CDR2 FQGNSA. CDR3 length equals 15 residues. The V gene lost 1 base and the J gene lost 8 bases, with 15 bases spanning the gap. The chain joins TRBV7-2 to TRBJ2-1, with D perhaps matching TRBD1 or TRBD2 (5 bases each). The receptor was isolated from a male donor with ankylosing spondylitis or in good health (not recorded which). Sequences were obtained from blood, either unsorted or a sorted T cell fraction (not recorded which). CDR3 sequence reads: CASSLDGADGDEQFF. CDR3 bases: TGTGCCAGCAGCTTAGACGGGGCCGACGGGGATGAGCAGTTCTTC.